The sequence of this TCR beta chain was determined in a study of control samples from healthy donors and cancer patients. The germline CDR1 and CDR2 sequences are LNHDA and SQIVND (reference sequence). V dropped 6 bases and J dropped 7 bases, with 15 bases sitting between them. The CDR3 runs to 14 residues. Clones were read by immunoSEQ multiplex PCR, and TCRdb kept only the in-frame ones, dropping some. The data contain 120,000 or so clones, about 90% of them singletons. The TCR originated in a man in his late teens or twenties in good health. Specimen: blood. V is TRBV19 and J is TRBJ1-4, with D perhaps matching TRBD1 (5 bases). CDR3 amino acids: CASRLQAPGEKLFF. The CDR3 DNA sequence: TGTGCCAGTAGACTACAGGCCCCGGGTGAAAAACTGTTTTTT.